Following are 19 T cell receptor beta chains from one sample sequenced in a study of blood T cell repertoires in COVID-19 (dated by TCRdb to the early 2020s). Library prep was done by the immunoSEQ multiplex PCR assay. Here the immuneACCESS table is served through TCRdb, limited to in-frame sequences with V and J called. Missing clones are a known gap in these copies; in checked studies unresolved V genes cover under half, and the rest lacks a known reason. Present in this sample are 100,000 to 150,000 clones, around 86% of which were seen just once. The top ten clonotypes cover roughly 9% of the sample. The sample was peripheral blood. These receptors were obtained from a middle-aged man with active or convalescent COVID-19.

The genes are TRBV3-1 (or the pseudogene TRBV3-2) and TRBJ2-5; D is unresolved. Germline assignment: CDR1 LGHDT and CDR2 YNNKEL (reference sequence). With 4 bases removed from V and 5 bases from J, the gap between germline ends came to 8 bases. CDR3 length: 12 residues. The CDR3 loop is CASSRLGETQYF. CDR3 DNA sequence: TGTGCCAGCAGCCGACTCGGGGAGACCCAGTACTTC.

CDR3 amino acids: CASSPDRGEGQYF. CDR3 nucleotides: TGTGCCAGCAGCCCGGACAGGGGCGAAGGCCAGTACTTC. This chain joins TRBV11-2 and TRBJ2-5; 9 bases fit TRBD1. V lost 5 bases, J lost 10 bases, and 8 bases stayed unmatched. Looked up from germline, CDR1 is SGHAT and CDR2 is FQNNGV. This CDR3 comprises 13 residues.

This sequence joins TRBV18 and TRBJ2-1; D is uncertain. The germline V gene has CDR1 KGHSH and CDR2 LQKENI. V lost 5 bases and J 4 bases, leaving 18 bases between the germline ends. CDR3 size: 16 residues. CDR3 region: CASSAKAPGSYNEQFF. The CDR3 DNA sequence: TGTGCCAGCTCAGCTAAAGCCCCGGGTTCTTACAATGAGCAGTTCTTC.

The chain couples TRBV6-5 to TRBJ2-1; TRBD2 agrees at 7 bases. This CDR3 spans 13 amino acids. Looked up from germline, CDR1 is MNHEY and CDR2 is SVGAGI. J gave up 7 bases and V 7 bases, and 7 bases lay outside the gene matches. The CDR3 sequence is CASIVREGNEQFF. In DNA form, the CDR3 reads TGTGCCAGCATTGTTAGGGAGGGGAATGAGCAGTTCTTC.

This sequence joins TRBV4-3 and TRBJ2-1; the D gene is possibly TRBD1 (5 bases). Germline V lookup: CDR1 LGHNA, CDR2 YSLEER. There are 14 residues in the CDR3. With 4 bases removed from V and 3 bases from J, the gap between germline ends came to 10 bases. The CDR3: CASSLEGDYNEQFF. The CDR3 nucleotides are TGCGCCAGCAGCCTGGAAGGGGACTACAATGAGCAGTTCTTC.

The CDR3 nucleotides are TGTGCCAGCAGCTCCCCAAGGGGGGGGGATACGCAGTATTTT. It yields the protein CASSSPRGGDTQYF. The V and J genes are TRBV7-2 and TRBJ2-3; weak D call: TRBD2 (7 bases). Germline assignment: CDR1 SGHTA and CDR2 FQGNSA. With 4 bases removed from V and 6 bases from J, the gap between germline ends came to 14 bases. CDR3 size: 14 residues. The full variable domain, its missing parts supplied by reference TRBV7-2 and TRBJ2-3, is GAGVSQSPSNKVTEKGKDVELRCDPISGHTALYWYRQSLGQGLEFLIYFQGNSAPDKSGLPSDRFSAERTGGSVSTLTIQRTQQEDSAVYLCASSSPRGGDTQYFGPGTRLTVL.

This chain uses TRBV5-1 with TRBJ2-4; maybe TRBD1 (6 bases). The germline V gene has CDR1 SGHRS and CDR2 YFSETQ. Trimming removed 4 bases from V and 0 bases from J, with 14 bases in between. CDR3 size: 16 residues. The CDR3 sequence: CASSPGQKLAKNIQYF. The CDR3 bases are TGCGCCAGCAGCCCCGGACAGAAGCTAGCCAAAAACATTCAGTACTTC.

V is TRBV18 and J is TRBJ1-3; D unclear. CDR1 KGHSH and CDR2 LQKENI come from the germline V gene. This CDR3 contains 15 residues. The V end lost 6 bases, the J end lost 3 bases, and 15 bases lay between the germline ends. The CDR3 here is CASSQARHDGNTIYF. In DNA, the CDR3 is TGTGCCAGCTCCCAGGCCCGGCACGATGGAAACACCATATATTTT.

The chain joins TRBV7-8 to TRBJ1-5; the match to TRBD1 covers 7 bases. The CDR3 sequence is 13 residues long. Germline V gene sequence: CDR1 SGHVS, CDR2 FQNEAQ. The junction had 5 bases not matched to a gene; V was cut back by 5 bases and J by 7 bases. CDR3: CASSRQGYQPQHF. The CDR3 nucleotides are TGTGCCAGCAGCAGACAGGGTTACCAGCCCCAGCATTTT. The variable domain in full, with the rest retrieved from reference TRBV7-8 and TRBJ1-5, is GAGVSQSPRYKVAKRGQDVALRCDPISGHVSLFWYQQALGQGPEFLTYFQNEAQLDKSGLPSDRFFAERPEGSVSTLKIQRTQQEDSAVYLCASSRQGYQPQHFGDGTRLSIL.

V usage is TRBV3-1 (or the pseudogene TRBV3-2) and J usage is TRBJ1-3; unclear D gene. There are 13 residues in the CDR3. V was shortened by 0 bases and J by 3 bases, with 3 bases between the two germline ends. Germline V CDR1 and CDR2: LGHDT, YNNKEL (reference sequence). In DNA, the CDR3 is TGTGCCAGCAGCCAAGATAGTGGAAACACCATATATTTT. The encoded protein is CASSQDSGNTIYF.

The gene calls are TRBV15 and TRBJ1-2, with D uncertain. Deletions cut 0 bases from V and 2 bases from J, with 10 bases between. CDR1 and CDR2 from the germline V gene are LNHNV and YYDKDF (reference sequence). This CDR3 is 15 amino acids long. CDR3 loop: CATSRDWTGNYGYTF. The CDR3 nucleotides are TGTGCCACCAGCAGAGACTGGACGGGGAACTATGGCTACACCTTC.

This clone has just a few counts. The chain recombines TRBV24-1 with TRBJ1-2; 7 positions match TRBD1. Germline CDR1 and CDR2: KGHDR and SFDVKD. V lost 2 bases, J lost 8 bases, and 7 bases stayed unmatched. This CDR3 is 14 amino acids long. The CDR3 sequence: CATSDSRQGGGYTF. Written as DNA, the CDR3 is TGTGCCACCAGTGATTCACGACAGGGCGGAGGCTACACCTTC.

The rearrangement links TRBV30 to TRBJ2-3; 8 bases fit TRBD2. Germline CDR1 is GTSNPN and CDR2 is SVGIG (reference sequence). The V and J ends lost 3 bases and 4 bases, in that order; junction bases with no gene match: 3. The CDR3 consists of 13 residues. The CDR3 DNA follows: TGTGCCTGGAGCGGGGGGGCCCCAGATACGCAGTATTTT. Residues: CAWSGGAPDTQYF. Looking up the rest from reference TRBV30 and TRBJ2-3 gives the full variable domain: SQTIHQWPATLVQPVGSPLSLECTVEGTSNPNLYWYRQAAGRGLQLLFYSVGIGQISSEVPQNLSASRPQDRQFILSSKKLLLSDSGFYLCAWSGGAPDTQYFGPGTRLTVL.

As concerns this clone: A read error may explain this, as a much larger clone is one base away. The V gene is TRBV12-3 or TRBV12-4, the J gene TRBJ2-7; D may be TRBD1 (6 bases). The V end was cut by 5 bases, the J end by 2 bases, with 10 bases between. This CDR3 is 13 amino acids long. CDR3 DNA sequence: TGTGCCAGCAGTAACAGGGCTACCTACGAGCAGTACTTC. Protein sequence: CASSNRATYEQYF.

The rearrangement joins TRBV6-6 to TRBJ2-7; D not resolved. Germline-derived CDR1 and CDR2 are MNHNY and SVGAGI (reference sequence). The CDR3 is 11 residues long. V was pared by 8 bases and J by 7 bases, with 12 bases between. DNA for the CDR3: TGTGCCAGCTCCAACAGCCCTGAGCAGTACTTC. Amino acids: CASSNSPEQYF.

This chain connects TRBV9 to TRBJ2-2; weak D call: TRBD1 (5 bases). Between the trimmed V and J ends, which lost 0 bases and 4 bases, there was a span of 13 bases. Germline loops: CDR1 SGDLS, CDR2 YYNGEE. The CDR3 totals 16 residues. The CDR3 region has the DNA TGTGCCAGCAGCGTAGCAAGGGGATCTCTCACCGGGGAGCTGTTTTTT. This gives the protein CASSVARGSLTGELFF.

This chain links TRBV5-1 with TRBJ2-7, with 11 bases matching TRBD1. With V trimmed by 3 bases and J by 6 bases, 8 bases remained unmatched. From germline, CDR1 is SGHRS and CDR2 YFSETQ. The length of the CDR3 is 15 residues. The CDR3 nucleotides read TGCGCCAGCAGCTCCCGGGACAGGGGGTCTGTCGAGCAGTACTTC. It encodes CASSSRDRGSVEQYF.

This chain uses TRBV6-6 with TRBJ1-1, with D perhaps TRBD1 (6 bases). CDR1 and CDR2 (germline): MNHNY, SVGAGI (reference sequence). The V gene lost 0 bases and the J gene lost 0 bases, with 8 bases spanning the gap. This CDR3 has 15 amino acids. The CDR3 coding sequence is TGTGCCAGCAGTTACTCCCAGGGGTTGAACACTGAAGCTTTCTTT. Its protein is CASSYSQGLNTEAFF.

Here the CDR3 DNA reads TGTGCCAGAAGCTTGGTCTTAAAGGGCGGGACAGGGCGAGGGTATGGCTACACCTTC. Translated, it gives CARSLVLKGGTGRGYGYTF. The V and J genes are TRBV5-3 and TRBJ1-2; the match to TRBD1 covers 9 bases. TRBV5-3 is sorted into the ORF group, with uncertain function. The V and J ends lost 0 bases and 5 bases, in that order; junction bases with no gene match: 17. The CDR3 is 19 residues long.